A single sample is the source of the 6 T cell receptor beta chains below, sequenced in a study of CD8 T cells in ankylosing spondylitis. Via MiXCR, TCRdb re-called the 5' RACE reads, giving one row per CDR3 protein. Among under 200,000 distinct CDR3 sequences listed, 13% were seen once. Sequencing was done on a sample of blood, either unsorted or a sorted T cell fraction (not recorded which). These receptors originate from a female donor with ankylosing spondylitis or in good health (not recorded which).

The rearrangement links TRBV5-1 to TRBJ1-2; no clear D gene. This CDR3 region has 13 residues. V dropped 0 bases and J dropped 4 bases, with 7 bases sitting between them. Germline V gene data show CDR1 as SGHRS and CDR2 as YFSETQ. The CDR3 loop is CASSLDTVYGYTF. DNA for the CDR3: TGCGCCAGCAGCTTGGACACAGTCTATGGCTACACCTTC.

Ten or more counts support this clonotype. V is TRBV14 and J is TRBJ1-4, with no clear D. From germline, CDR1 is SGHDN and CDR2 FVKESK. CDR3 length: 18 residues. Trimming removed 4 bases at V and 2 bases at J, with 20 bases between. Here the CDR3 reads CASSPPRGGPATNEKLFF. The CDR3 DNA follows: TGTGCCAGCAGCCCCCCCCGCGGCGGCCCCGCTACTAATGAAAAACTGTTTTTT.

This clonotype came up many times. The CDR3 DNA sequence: TGCAGCGTTGAAATCGTCGCAGATACGCAGTATTTT. Encoded protein: CSVEIVADTQYF. The chain links TRBV29-1 to TRBJ2-3; no definite D call. Deletions cut 2 bases from V and 4 bases from J, with 7 bases between. CDR3 length: 12 residues. The germline V gene encodes CDR1 SQVTM and CDR2 ANQGSEA.

Ten or more counts support this clonotype. The chain links TRBV9 to TRBJ2-1, with 10 bases fitting TRBD2. The CDR3 covers 19 residues. Germline V gene sequence: CDR1 SGDLS, CDR2 YYNGEE. Trimming at V came to 2 bases and at J to 2 bases, leaving 13 bases not matched to a gene. DNA of the CDR3: TGTGCCAGCAGCGTCGGGACTAGCGTTCCCCGAAGGCCCTACAATGAGCAGTTCTTC. It specifies CASSVGTSVPRRPYNEQFF.

This clonotype was seen a handful of times. The chain links TRBV18 to TRBJ2-3, with D possibly TRBD2 on 6 matching bases. CDR3 length: 15 amino acids. Germline-derived CDR1 and CDR2 are KGHSH and LQKENI. Deletions cut 4 bases from V and 0 bases from J, with 11 bases between. The CDR3 here is CASSLREQSTDTQYF. CDR3 sequence (DNA): TGTGCCAGCTCACTCCGGGAGCAGAGCACAGATACGCAGTATTTT.

This clonotype was seen ten or more times. The J gene is TRBJ1-1, the V gene TRBV27; 8 nucleotides line up with TRBD1. Germline loops: CDR1 MNHEY, CDR2 SMNVEV (reference sequence). CDR3 length equals 14 residues. V lost 8 bases, J lost 7 bases, and 12 bases stayed unmatched. CDR3 sequence (DNA): TGTGCCAGCGCCGTGACAGGGGAGAGGGGTGAAGCTTTCTTT. Protein product: CASAVTGERGEAFF.